The 28 T cell receptor beta chains below all came from one sample that was sequenced in a study of blood T cells in healthy people across ages. The use of a sample-barcoded 5' primer and a J-beta primer mix characterized a second PCR of 7 to 11 cycles. In TCRdb, the 5' RACE reads were re-called with MiXCR into one record per CDR3 protein. The sample has some 1.1 million distinct CDR3 sequences; roughly two fifths are singletons. The specimen sequenced was blood. All receptors derive from a man between 18 and 29 years old in good health.

The chain employs TRBV27 and TRBJ1-1; 9 bases align to TRBD1. V lost 6 bases and J lost 1; bases outside the gene matches: 15. Germline lookup yields CDR1 MNHEY and CDR2 SMNVEV (reference sequence). The CDR3 loop spans 18 amino acids. CDR3 in amino acids: CASSSPRDRVMGNTEAFF. The CDR3 DNA reads as TGTGCCAGCAGCAGTCCCCGGGACAGGGTAATGGGGAACACTGAAGCTTTCTTT.

This clonotype has more than one count but fewer than ten. The rearrangement links TRBV7-2 to TRBJ2-4; D ambiguous. The DNA end favors TRBJ2-7, so the J call may be wrong. This CDR3 comprises 12 residues. CDR1 SGHTA and CDR2 FQGNSA come from the germline V gene. The CDR3 DNA reads TGTGCCAGCAGCTTTCTCTTAGACGAGCAGTACTTC. Encoded protein: CASSFLLDEQYF.

Points on this clonotype: One end of the junction is discordant with germline, which a read error may explain. J is TRBJ1-4 and V is TRBV9; D call uncertain. The CDR3 has 13 residues. Germline V CDR1 and CDR2: SGDLS, YYNGEE. CDR3 DNA sequence: TGTGCCAGCGGCCCGGGTCTTAATGAAAAGCTGTTTTTT. This sequence encodes CASGPGLNEKLFF.

The V and J genes are TRBV5-1 and TRBJ1-2; 9 nucleotides match TRBD1. V was pared by 4 bases and J by 0 bases, with 7 bases of the junction left unmatched. Germline V CDR1 and CDR2: SGHRS, YFSETQ. This CDR3 region has 16 residues. CDR3 sequence: CASSPGQGRANYGYTF. In DNA form, the CDR3 reads TGCGCCAGCAGCCCAGGACAGGGGAGGGCTAACTATGGCTACACCTTC. The entire variable domain, with the rest obtained from reference TRBV5-1 and TRBJ1-2, is as follows: KAGVTQTPRYLIKTRGQQVTLSCSPISGHRSVSWYQQTPGQGLQFLFEYFSETQRNKGNFPGRFSGRQFSNSRSEMNVSTLELGDSALYLCASSPGQGRANYGYTFGSGTRLTVV.

The rearrangement joins TRBV5-1 to TRBJ2-2; D is uncertain. Germline CDR1 reads SGHRS; CDR2 reads YFSETQ. This CDR3 has 16 amino acids. Trimming cost V 1 base and J 2 bases, with 12 bases left between them. DNA for the CDR3: TGCGCCAGCAGCTTGTACGTGAATCCTAACACCGGGGAGCTGTTTTTT. This gives the protein CASSLYVNPNTGELFF. The variable domain in full, completed from reference TRBV5-1 and TRBJ2-2, reads KAGVTQTPRYLIKTRGQQVTLSCSPISGHRSVSWYQQTPGQGLQFLFEYFSETQRNKGNFPGRFSGRQFSNSRSEMNVSTLELGDSALYLCASSLYVNPNTGELFFGEGSRLTVL.

The CDR3 reads CASSSSGAIYTF. CDR3 coding DNA: TGTGCCAGCAGCTCCTCGGGAGCTATCTACACCTTC. The chain uses TRBV28 and TRBJ1-2; D is uncertain. Germline CDR1 and CDR2: MDHEN and SYDVKM. Trimming took 6 bases from V and 10 from J, leaving 15 bases between them. CDR3 size: 12 residues.

This sequence joins TRBV9 and TRBJ2-7; tentatively, D is TRBD1 or TRBD2 (5 bases each). The germline V and J ends were trimmed by 3 bases and 7 bases, with 14 bases remaining between them. This CDR3 is 13 amino acids long. Per germline, CDR1 SGDLS and CDR2 YYNGEE. In DNA form, the CDR3 reads TGTGCCAGCAGCGCGGGACGGTACAATGAGCAGTACTTC. Encoded protein: CASSAGRYNEQYF.

This clonotype was recorded a few times. This rearrangement joins TRBV18 to TRBJ1-4; D call uncertain. The CDR3 spans 13 residues. Trimming took off 2 bases at V and 1 base at J, with 2 bases between the two ends. In germline, CDR1 is KGHSH, CDR2 LQKENI. The CDR3 loop is CASSPVTNEKLFF. CDR3 coding DNA: TGTGCCAGCTCACCAGTAACTAATGAAAAACTGTTTTTT.

The V call is TRBV21-1, the J call TRBJ2-5; TRBD1, the D gene given by the table, was not confirmed from the DNA. TRBV21-1 constitutes a pseudogene. There are 16 residues in the CDR3. CDR3 loop: CASSPPGRTYQETQYF. CDR3 nucleotide sequence: TGTGCCAGCAGTCCTCCGGGACGCACGTACCAAGAGACCCAGTACTTC.

The V call is TRBV28, the J call TRBJ1-2, with D possibly TRBD1 on 5 matching bases. The CDR3 extends over 14 amino acids. CDR1 and CDR2 (germline): MDHEN, SYDVKM. Trimming pared 6 bases from V and 7 bases from J, leaving 18 bases between. The CDR3 protein is CASSPVGGLVGYTF. The CDR3, as DNA: TGTGCCAGCAGCCCAGTTGGGGGTCTTGTTGGCTACACCTTC.

This chain joins TRBV4-3 and TRBJ2-1, with TRBD1 matching over 8 bases. Matching the DNA end better, TRBJ2-7 makes the J call doubtful. Germline loops: CDR1 LGHNA, CDR2 YSLEER. The CDR3 loop spans 15 amino acids. DNA of the CDR3: TGCGCCAGCAGCCCGGACAGGGAGGAATACAATGAGCAGTACTTC. It specifies CASSPDREEYNEQYF.

This chain connects TRBV6-5 to TRBJ2-3; TRBD2 agrees at 7 bases. CDR1 is MNHEY, CDR2 SVGAGI, per germline. Germline trimming cut 4 bases from V and 6 bases from J; bases unmatched to any gene: 13. The CDR3 is made up of 16 amino acids. The CDR3 reads CASSLGGTGAGDTQYF. As DNA, the CDR3 is TGTGCCAGCAGTTTGGGGGGGACGGGAGCAGGGGATACGCAGTATTTT.

V usage is TRBV12-3 or TRBV12-4 and J usage is TRBJ1-6; D is ambiguous. Trimming removed 1 base from V and 16 bases from J, with 14 bases in between. The CDR3 runs to 13 residues. This CDR3 is CASSLVGPPELHF. DNA of the CDR3: TGTGCCAGCAGTTTAGTTGGTCCTCCTGAGCTCCACTTT.

This chain links TRBV28 with TRBJ1-5; D remains ambiguous. The CDR3 covers 15 residues. The germline CDR1 and CDR2 sequences are MDHEN and SYDVKM. V lost 3 bases to trimming and J lost 1 base, with 10 bases between them. The CDR3 reads CASSFIDRSNQPQHF. The CDR3 region has the DNA TGTGCCAGCAGTTTCATTGATCGGAGCAATCAGCCCCAGCATTTT.

The CDR3 nucleotides read TGTGCCAGCAGTTCGTGGACGGAAGATAACTATGGCTACACCTTC. It codes for CASSSWTEDNYGYTF. This chain uses TRBV28 with TRBJ1-2, with D unclear. CDR3 length equals 15 residues. CDR1 is MDHEN and CDR2 is SYDVKM in the germline V gene. V shed 4 bases and J shed 1 base, with 13 bases lying between them.

The chain uses TRBV27 and TRBJ1-2; possibly TRBD1 for D (5 bases). The V gene lost 6 bases and the J gene lost 3 bases, with 11 bases spanning the gap. Germline-derived CDR1 and CDR2 are MNHEY and SMNVEV (reference sequence). This CDR3 comprises 13 residues. CDR3 in DNA: TGTGCCAGCAGCCGGAGGGACGACTATGGCTACACCTTC. It specifies CASSRRDDYGYTF.

Comments on this clonotype: Mismatch with germline at one junction end may stem from a read error. The rearrangement joins TRBV30 to TRBJ2-1; TRBD2 matches at 7 bases. The CDR3 runs to 12 residues. CDR1 is GTSNPN and CDR2 is SVGIG in the germline V gene (reference sequence). The CDR3 reads CAGSRLADEQFF. Here the CDR3 DNA reads TGTGCCGGGAGTCGACTAGCCGATGAGCAGTTCTTC.

J is TRBJ1-2 and V is TRBV20-1; no clear D. Germline V gene data show CDR1 as DFQATT and CDR2 as SNEGSKA (reference sequence). V was clipped by 1 base and J by 4 bases, with 7 bases between them. The CDR3 totals 12 residues. This chain's CDR3 is CSARGGPYGYTF. The CDR3 bases are TGCAGTGCTAGAGGAGGGCCCTATGGCTACACCTTC.

This clonotype was observed a few times. This rearrangement joins TRBV7-6 to TRBJ2-3; 8 positions match TRBD2. Germline values: CDR1 SGHVS, CDR2 FNYEAQ. J lost 6 bases, V lost 6 bases, and 11 bases had no gene match. There are 15 residues in the CDR3. CDR3: CASRLSGDAEDTQYF. The CDR3 DNA reads as TGTGCCAGCAGACTTAGCGGGGACGCCGAGGATACGCAGTATTTT.

This chain uses TRBV28 with TRBJ2-1; 7 bases are shared with TRBD1. From germline, CDR1 is MDHEN and CDR2 SYDVKM. Trimming removed 2 bases from V and 9 bases from J; junction bases left unmatched: 10. The CDR3 is 15 amino acids. The DNA of the CDR3 is TGTGCCAGCAGTTTAGGAGACAGGGCCTGGAGTGAGCAGTTCTTC. Protein product: CASSLGDRAWSEQFF.

The chain combines TRBV5-1 with TRBJ1-5; D not resolved. V dropped 4 bases and J dropped 7 bases, with 12 bases sitting between them. The CDR3 loop spans 13 amino acids. Germline V lookup: CDR1 SGHRS, CDR2 YFSETQ. The DNA for the CDR3 is TGCGCCAGCAGCCTGGGGTCCTTCCAGCCCCAGCATTTT. Its protein is CASSLGSFQPQHF.

This clonotype was seen only a few times. V gene TRBV20-1 combines with J gene TRBJ1-1; no reliable D call. V lost 0 bases to trimming and J lost 2 bases, with 10 bases between them. Germline-derived CDR1 and CDR2 are DFQATT and SNEGSKA (reference sequence). The CDR3 extends over 14 amino acids. CDR3 sequence reads: CSARDVQTNTEAFF. The CDR3 DNA follows: TGCAGTGCTAGAGATGTCCAGACTAACACTGAAGCTTTCTTT.

This clonotype appeared many times. The rearrangement links TRBV10-3 to TRBJ2-7; no clear D gene. With 6 bases removed from V and 2 bases from J, the gap between germline ends came to 8 bases. The CDR3 sequence is 12 residues long. Germline V gene lookup returns CDR1 ENHRY and CDR2 SYGVKD. The DNA of the CDR3 is TGTGCCATCAGGTCAGCTGCCTACGAGCAGTACTTC. This sequence encodes CAIRSAAYEQYF.

This clonotype was detected a few times. Here the CDR3 reads CSASLGGTEAFF. CDR3 bases: TGCAGTGCTAGCTTAGGGGGAACTGAAGCTTTCTTT. The chain recombines TRBV20-1 with TRBJ1-1, with D tentatively TRBD1 (6 bases). The CDR3 loop spans 12 amino acids. Trimming pared 3 bases from V and 5 bases from J, leaving 10 bases between. Per the germline V gene, CDR1 is DFQATT and CDR2 is SNEGSKA (reference sequence).

The chain employs TRBV25-1 and TRBJ1-1; tentatively, D is TRBD1 (6 bases). The CDR3 loop spans 15 amino acids. V lost 1 base to trimming and J lost 3 bases, with 12 bases between them. Looked up from germline, CDR1 is MGHDK and CDR2 is SYGVNS. Written as DNA, the CDR3 is TGTGCCAGCAGTGAATCGGGGGGCCCAGACACTGAAGCTTTCTTT. This gives the protein CASSESGGPDTEAFF.

The V and J genes are TRBV4-2 and TRBJ2-3; D may be TRBD1 or TRBD2 (5 bases each). V lost 1 base, J lost 0 bases, and 11 bases lay in between. Germline V lookup: CDR1 LGHNA, CDR2 YNFKEQ. The length of the CDR3 is 16 residues. CDR3 region: CASSQGEGPSTDTQYF. CDR3 coding DNA: TGTGCCAGCAGCCAAGGCGAGGGACCTAGCACAGATACGCAGTATTTT.

The CDR3 sequence is CASSVPNEQYF. The CDR3 DNA sequence: TGTGCCAGCAGCGTTCCGAACGAGCAGTACTTC. V is TRBV9 and J is TRBJ2-7; no reliable D call. Trimming took off 2 bases at V and 5 bases at J, with 5 bases between the two ends. The CDR3 loop spans 11 amino acids. Per the germline V gene, CDR1 is SGDLS and CDR2 is YYNGEE.

This clonotype was seen more than once but under ten times. The genes are TRBV2 and TRBJ2-1; D is possibly TRBD1 (5 bases). CDR1 is SNHLY and CDR2 is FYNNEI in the germline V gene. CDR3 size: 18 residues. Trimming left V 0 bases short and J 6 bases short, with 21 bases between. The CDR3 is CASSEAPYRSVVGNEQFF. The CDR3 nucleotides are TGTGCCAGCAGTGAAGCGCCTTACAGGTCGGTTGTCGGCAATGAGCAGTTCTTC. Full variable domain (outside the CDR3, taken from reference TRBV2 and TRBJ2-1): EPEVTQTPSHQVTQMGQEVILRCVPISNHLYFYWYRQILGQKVEFLVSFYNNEISEKSEIFDDQFSVERPDGSNFTLKIRSTKLEDSAMYFCASSEAPYRSVVGNEQFFGPGTRLTVL.